The source of this T cell receptor (beta chain) is a study of vaccination and CD4 T cells after COVID-19. Background on the study: Control wells got either CEFX epitopes, HIV-1 Nef peptides, or no peptide at all.

Regarding treatment: approximately 10-day PBMC culture with coronavirus spike peptide pools or control peptides (ViraFEST assay). CD4+ T-cell collection from the unexposed donor predated the COVID-19 pandemic (2011-2018). The Oncomine TCR Beta short-read assay generated sequence data from the DNA of cultured CD4+ T cells. Genomic DNA was taken out of cultured CD4+ T cells by extraction. TCRdb ran MiXCR on the PCR reads and lists one entry per CDR3 protein. This sample carries 7,500 or so distinct CDR3 sequences, around 41% of them seen once, and the ten largest clones take 30% to 45%. Looked up from germline, CDR1 is DFQATT and CDR2 is SNEGSKA (reference sequence). Trimming pared 4 bases from V and 5 bases from J, leaving 21 bases between. The CDR3 contains 16 residues. Of note for this clonotype: The antigen is unknown.

Study-level findings and limits: The authors studied relatively few convalescent patients and analyzed no early post-infection timepoints. Looking at convalescent patients, 304 of their 307 vaccine-specific clones were spike mono-reactive.

The clonotype comes from a human donor in good health. Source material: CD4+ T cells from blood, cultured in vitro. The chain couples TRBV20-1 to TRBJ2-1; the D call may be TRBD1 or TRBD2 (5 bases each). In DNA, the CDR3 is TGCAGTGCTACAACCAGGGCGAGGGTTGGAAACAATGAGCAGTTCTTC. The encoded protein is CSATTRARVGNNEQFF.